These 3 T cell receptor beta chains were sequenced from one sample in a study of neurological immune-mediated disorders. TCRdb reprocessed the 5' RACE reads via MiXCR and lists one record per CDR3 protein. This sample yields around 64,000 distinct CDR3 sequences, of which 10% to 15% are seen a single time; approximately 12% belongs to the top ten. Sequencing used PBMCs. These receptors were taken from an older woman with HTLV-1-associated myelopathy (HAM/TSP).

This clonotype was recorded at least ten times. The chain joins TRBV5-1 to TRBJ2-1; 9 bases map to TRBD1. Germline V lookup: CDR1 SGHRS, CDR2 YFSETQ. V shed 4 bases and J 4 bases; nucleotides not matched to a gene: 6. The CDR3 loop spans 15 amino acids. The CDR3 protein is CASSPGTGPYNEQFF. CDR3 DNA sequence: TGCGCCAGCAGCCCCGGGACAGGGCCTTACAATGAGCAGTTCTTC.

This clonotype ranks as medium-sized. This rearrangement joins TRBV20-1 to TRBJ2-5; D ambiguous. Trimming left V 0 bases short and J 3 bases short, with 17 bases between. This CDR3 comprises 16 residues. CDR1 and CDR2 from the germline V gene are DFQATT and SNEGSKA (reference sequence). Written as DNA, the CDR3 is TGCAGTGCTAGAGACCCAAAGGGAAGGGCAGAAGAGACCCAGTACTTC. Translated: CSARDPKGRAEETQYF.

This clonotype came up many times. The rearrangement uses TRBV4-1 and TRBJ1-1; the match to TRBD1 covers 8 bases. The CDR3 runs 15 residues. V dropped 4 bases and J dropped 6; count of bases not matched to a gene: 10. Per the germline V gene, CDR1 is MGHRA and CDR2 is YSYEKL. The CDR3 loop reads CASSPSGQGGPEAFF. The CDR3 region has the DNA TGCGCCAGCAGCCCGAGTGGACAGGGAGGACCTGAAGCTTTCTTT.